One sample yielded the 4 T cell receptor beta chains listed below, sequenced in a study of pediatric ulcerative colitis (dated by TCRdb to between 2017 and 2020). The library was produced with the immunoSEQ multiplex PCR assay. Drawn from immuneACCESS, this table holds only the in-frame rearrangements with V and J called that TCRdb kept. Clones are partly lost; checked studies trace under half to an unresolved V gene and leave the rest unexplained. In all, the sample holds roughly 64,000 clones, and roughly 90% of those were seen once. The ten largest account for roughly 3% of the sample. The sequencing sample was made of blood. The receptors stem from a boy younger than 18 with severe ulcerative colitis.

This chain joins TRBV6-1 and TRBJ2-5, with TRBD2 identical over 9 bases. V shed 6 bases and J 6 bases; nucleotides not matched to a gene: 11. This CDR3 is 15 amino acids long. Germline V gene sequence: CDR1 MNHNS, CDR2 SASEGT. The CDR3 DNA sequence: TGTGCCAGCAGAACGAGTAGCGGGAGCACACAGACCCAGTACTTC. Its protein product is CASRTSSGSTQTQYF.

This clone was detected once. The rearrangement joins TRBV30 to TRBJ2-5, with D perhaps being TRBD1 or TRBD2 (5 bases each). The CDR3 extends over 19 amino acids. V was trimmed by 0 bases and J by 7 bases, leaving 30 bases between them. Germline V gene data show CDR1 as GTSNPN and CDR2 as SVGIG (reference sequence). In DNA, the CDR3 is TGTGCCTGGAGTGTTCAGAGAATATATGGGGCCGGGAACGCTGGGACCCAGTACTTC. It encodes CAWSVQRIYGAGNAGTQYF.

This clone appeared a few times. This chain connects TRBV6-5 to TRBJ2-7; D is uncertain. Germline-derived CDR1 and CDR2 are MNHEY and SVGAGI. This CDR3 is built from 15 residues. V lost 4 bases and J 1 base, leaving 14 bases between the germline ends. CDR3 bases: TGTGCCAGCAGTTTAATATGGGCGGCGTCCTACGAGCAGTACTTC. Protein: CASSLIWAASYEQYF.

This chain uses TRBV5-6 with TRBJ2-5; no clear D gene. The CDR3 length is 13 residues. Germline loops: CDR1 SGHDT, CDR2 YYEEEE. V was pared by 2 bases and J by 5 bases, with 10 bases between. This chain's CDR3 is CASSFGERETQYF. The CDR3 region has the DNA TGTGCCAGCAGCTTTGGAGAGAGGGAGACCCAGTACTTC.